The 5 T cell receptor beta chains in this list originate from one sample, sequenced in a study of T cell clones after liver transplantation. The data were produced by immunoSEQ multiplex PCR, yet TCRdb's version contains in-frame clones alone and is incomplete. The table records tens of thousands of clones, approximately 77% of them present only once. The sequences come from CD4+ T cells from blood, collected at the 22-month timepoint. Every receptor here comes from a human patient who received a liver transplant. Some T cells could come from the graft donor.

The sample holds many counts of this clone. This chain links TRBV5-1 with TRBJ1-5; no clear D. V was trimmed by 0 bases and J by 3 bases, leaving 10 bases between them. Per germline, CDR1 SGHRS and CDR2 YFSETQ. The CDR3 spans 15 residues. CDR3 sequence (DNA): TGCGCCAGCAGCTTGGATGGCAACCTCAATCAGCCCCAGCATTTT. Translating gives CASSLDGNLNQPQHF.

This clone was seen only once. The DNA for the CDR3 is TGCGCCAGCAGCTTGGCGGGAGGGCTCTCTGGGGCCAACGTCCTGACTTTC. Translation gives CASSLAGGLSGANVLTF. The rearrangement links TRBV5-1 to TRBJ2-6; TRBD2 matches at 8 bases. This CDR3 is built from 17 residues. The V and J ends lost 0 bases and 0 bases, in that order; junction bases with no gene match: 2. Germline lookup yields CDR1 SGHRS and CDR2 YFSETQ.

This chain links TRBV19 with TRBJ2-1; the match to TRBD2 covers 15 bases. The CDR3 contains 16 residues. The germline CDR1 and CDR2 sequences are LNHDA and SQIVND (reference sequence). V dropped 4 bases and J dropped 5; count of bases not matched to a gene: 3. CDR3 sequence: CASSRTSGGANNEQFF. CDR3 DNA sequence: TGTGCCAGTAGTAGGACTAGCGGGGGGGCAAACAATGAGCAGTTCTTC.

The chain couples TRBV4-2 to TRBJ2-7, with D possibly TRBD1 on 6 matching bases. Germline lookup yields CDR1 LGHNA and CDR2 YNFKEQ. V was trimmed by 0 bases and J by 1 base, leaving 16 bases between them. The CDR3 contains 17 residues. CDR3 coding DNA: TGTGCCAGCAGCCAAGACCCGCTGGGGGCAGTTTCCTACGAGCAGTACTTC. It encodes CASSQDPLGAVSYEQYF.

The CDR3 reads CASSMGPYNEQFF. The DNA for the CDR3 is TGTGCCAGTAGTATGGGACCCTACAATGAGCAGTTCTTC. The rearrangement links TRBV19 to TRBJ2-1; possibly TRBD1 or TRBD2 for D (5 bases each). Germline V gives CDR1 LNHDA, CDR2 SQIVND (reference sequence). Trimming took off 3 bases at V and 2 bases at J, with 5 bases between the two ends. The CDR3 extends over 13 amino acids.